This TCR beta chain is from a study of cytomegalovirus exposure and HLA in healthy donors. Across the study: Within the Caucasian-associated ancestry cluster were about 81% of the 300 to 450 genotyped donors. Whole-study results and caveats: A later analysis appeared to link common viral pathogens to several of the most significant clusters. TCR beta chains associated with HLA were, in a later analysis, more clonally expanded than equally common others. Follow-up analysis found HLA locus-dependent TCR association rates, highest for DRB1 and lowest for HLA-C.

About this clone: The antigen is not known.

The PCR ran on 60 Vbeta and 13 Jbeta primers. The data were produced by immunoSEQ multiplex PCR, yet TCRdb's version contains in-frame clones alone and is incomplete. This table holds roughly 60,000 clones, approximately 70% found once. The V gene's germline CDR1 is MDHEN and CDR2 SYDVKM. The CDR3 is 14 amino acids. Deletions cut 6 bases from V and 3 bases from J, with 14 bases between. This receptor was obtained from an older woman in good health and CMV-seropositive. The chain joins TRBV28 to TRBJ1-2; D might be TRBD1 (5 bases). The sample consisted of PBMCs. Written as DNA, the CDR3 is TGTGCCAGCAGCCTCTCGACAGATTACTATGGCTACACCTTC. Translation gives CASSLSTDYYGYTF.